Listed here are 3 T cell receptor beta chains from one sample, sequenced in a study of blood T cell repertoires in COVID-19. Measured with immunoSEQ multiplex PCR; TCRdb has only the in-frame clones, and not every one. The sample has more than 85,000 clones, about 90% seen once; the top ten hold 5% to 6.5%. Specimen: peripheral blood. These receptors were taken from a woman aged 45-60 years with COVID-19, enrolled during active disease.

The rearrangement joins TRBV30 to TRBJ2-1, with TRBD2 matching over 10 bases. The V gene's germline CDR1 is GTSNPN and CDR2 SVGIG (reference sequence). The CDR3 covers 14 residues. V was pared by 4 bases and J by 7 bases, with 7 bases of the junction left unmatched. The CDR3 loop reads CAWTPGLATNEQFF. The CDR3 nucleotides read TGTGCCTGGACGCCGGGACTAGCGACGAATGAGCAGTTCTTC.

V is TRBV10-3 and J is TRBJ2-1; a weak D match, TRBD2 (5 bases). The CDR3 spans 15 residues. Germline CDR1 and CDR2: ENHRY and SYGVKD. V lost 6 bases and J 13 bases, leaving 25 bases between the germline ends. CDR3 amino acids: CAISLGDTLLGPQFF. The CDR3 nucleotides are TGTGCCATCAGCCTCGGGGATACCTTGTTAGGACCTCAGTTCTTC.

This clone was counted only a few times. The V call is TRBV30, the J call TRBJ2-7, with 9 bases identical to TRBD1. The J segment lost 5 bases and the V segment lost 5 bases, leaving 7 bases of the junction unmatched. The CDR3 runs to 13 residues. CDR1 GTSNPN and CDR2 SVGIG come from the germline V gene (reference sequence). The CDR3: CAWGKQGADEQYF. The CDR3 bases are TGTGCCTGGGGGAAACAGGGGGCGGACGAGCAGTACTTC.